This T cell receptor (beta chain) originates from a study of OX40 agonist ivuxolimab in advanced cancers. Regarding the complete study: Ivuxolimab, which targeted the costimulatory receptor OX40 (CD134), was an agonistic, fully human IgG2 monoclonal antibody. Intravenous ivuxolimab was administered to patients every 2 weeks at six dose levels: 0.01, 0.1, 0.3, 1.5, 3 and 10 mg/kg. Of the approximately 50 patients in dose escalation, around 19 had hepatocellular carcinoma, some 15 had melanoma, 9 had renal cell carcinoma and 9 had head and neck cancer. In the dose-escalation cohort, over 65% of patients were male, and the mean age was approximately 55 years, with a range of about 23 to 85. Prior anti-PD-1, anti-PD-L1 or anti-CTLA-4 therapy was permitted, and about two fifths of dose-escalation patients had received checkpoint inhibitors. Partial responses occurred in three dose-escalation patients, of whom one had hepatocellular carcinoma and two had cutaneous melanoma. The point of sequencing TCRbeta in the periphery was to test whether ivuxolimab changed TCR sequence diversity and drove clonal T-cell expansion. The paper describes the monotherapy dose-escalation part (N of about 47 patients) of the phase I trial of ivuxolimab. General conclusions and limits of the study: The antigen specificity of the clonally expanded peripheral T cells was not determined. Partial responders in the 0.1-3.0 mg/kg groups had among the lowest normalized peripheral clonal expansion, especially among CD8+ T cells. After ivuxolimab, CD8+ T cells had more expanded clones than CD4+ T cells on average. Low levels of normalized T-cell clonal expansion were also shown by some nonresponding patients. At doses of 0.1 to 3.0 mg/kg, clonal expansion of both CD4+ and CD8+ blood T cells was observed from baseline to week 6.

On this clone: Its antigen is unknown. There are no base qualities to consult, and no much larger clone falls within one base.

The trial excluded patients who had a history of autoimmune disease or were on systemic immunosuppression. Peripheral blood for TCR sequencing was drawn from every dose cohort at baseline, at cycle 4 day 1 and at cycle 7 day 1. The samples were taken from a phase I, first-in-human, multicenter, open-label dose-escalation trial of ivuxolimab. Adults with locally advanced or metastatic melanoma, renal cell carcinoma, hepatocellular carcinoma or head and neck squamous cell carcinoma were enrolled in the trial. CD4+ and CD8+ T cells were sorted separately from peripheral blood before TCR sequencing. Genomic DNA was isolated from the sorted cells so that the TCRbeta CDR3 region could be sequenced. The immunoSEQ Assay was used for sequencing of TCRbeta CDR3 regions. As stored in TCRdb, this immuneACCESS dataset retains in-frame rearrangements with V and J assigned. A fraction of the clones does not appear; measured against another copy, unresolved V genes explain less than half of the discrepancy, and the remainder lacks a known reason. The sample records around 97,000 clones, 85% to 90% of which are singletons. Clones ranked in the top ten supply more than 5.5% of the sample.

The source was CD4+ or CD8+ T cells sorted from blood, collected in a trial of the OX40 agonist ivuxolimab. The receptor comes from an adult with an advanced solid tumor such as melanoma, head and neck, liver or kidney cancer.

Here the CDR3 is given as CASSELLGRGGYTF. The sequenced DNA: TGTGCCAGCAGTGAACTTCTGGGAAGGGGTGGCTACACCTTC. This receptor chain uses TRBV6-1 and TRBJ1-2; TRBD1 is a weak D gene call, 5 bases matching. CDR1 and CDR2, per the germline V gene, are MNHNS and SASEGT. The CDR3, from cysteine to phenylalanine, totals 14 residues. Only the CDR3 DNA is retained, 42 bases long and in frame from the first base. V is pared back by 2 bases and J by 7 bases, with 14 bases lying between the germline termini.